Below, 27 T cell receptor beta chains from the same sample are listed, as sequenced in a study of human T cells and chemical hapten exposure. Time point described: patch test 1, 2 weeks after DPC sensitization. The sample's treatment: therapeutic diphenylcyclopropenone sensitization with weekly scalp DPC. In TCRdb, the RACE reads were re-called with MiXCR into one record per CDR3 protein. The data contain approximately 350,000 distinct CDR3 sequences, 6% to 8.5% of them singletons. The input for sequencing was whole blood, taken in connection with sensitization to the hapten diphenylcyclopropenone (DPC). These receptors originate from a woman younger than 35 with alopecia areata. Some clones in this sample may be carry-over from other donors' samples.

The genes are TRBV12-3 or TRBV12-4 and TRBJ2-7, with a tentative D call TRBD1 (5 bases). Trimming removed 3 bases from V and 3 bases from J, with 15 bases in between. The CDR3 has 15 residues. CDR3 nucleotide sequence: TGTGCCAGCAGTTTCAGGGAATGGCCTATCTACGAGCAGTACTTC. Protein: CASSFREWPIYEQYF.

This clonotype occurred a few times. J is TRBJ1-2 and V is TRBV18; no firm D call. The CDR3 length is 14 residues. Trimming removed 1 base at V and 3 bases at J, with 9 bases between. Germline CDR1 is KGHSH and CDR2 is LQKENI. The CDR3 is CASSPRAGYYGYTF. In DNA, the CDR3 is TGTGCCAGCTCACCACGGGCAGGTTACTATGGCTACACCTTC.

This clonotype came up many times. V and J are TRBV3-1 and TRBJ2-1, with TRBD1 identical over 7 bases. This CDR3 is built from 16 residues. The trim removed 3 bases at V and 5 bases at J, leaving 10 bases unmatched. The V gene's germline CDR1 is LGHDT and CDR2 YNNKEL (reference sequence). For the CDR3, the DNA is TGTGCCAGCAGCCAGGGTCCTTTGGGACAGAACAATGAGCAGTTCTTC. Its protein is CASSQGPLGQNNEQFF.

This clonotype occurred a few times. The chain employs TRBV20-1 and TRBJ2-3; 7 bases fit TRBD1. CDR1 and CDR2 (germline): DFQATT, SNEGSKA (reference sequence). This CDR3 region has 11 residues. V shed 4 bases, J shed 6 bases, and the junction held 1 base outside the gene matches. The chain's CDR3 is CSATQGDTQYF. Written as DNA, the CDR3 is TGCAGTGCTACACAGGGGGATACGCAGTATTTT.

This clonotype was picked up many times. The chain employs TRBV18 and TRBJ2-7, with D possibly TRBD1 on 5 matching bases. The length of the CDR3 is 13 residues. Germline V gives CDR1 KGHSH, CDR2 LQKENI. Trimming removed 2 bases at V and 9 bases at J, with 14 bases between. This CDR3 reads CASSPGAEMGQYF. The CDR3 DNA reads as TGTGCCAGCTCACCAGGGGCCGAGATGGGGCAGTACTTC.

The chain links TRBV20-1 to TRBJ1-5, with 7 bases fitting TRBD1. Trimming removed 0 bases from V and 7 bases from J; junction bases left unmatched: 9. Germline V lookup: CDR1 DFQATT, CDR2 SNEGSKA (reference sequence). The CDR3 sequence is 15 residues long. The CDR3 sequence is CSARDLGQVNQPQHF. CDR3 in DNA: TGCAGTGCTAGAGATTTAGGACAGGTGAACCAGCCCCAGCATTTT.

This clonotype was counted ten times or more. The chain joins TRBV3-1 to TRBJ2-7; 8 bases are shared with TRBD1. CDR1 is LGHDT and CDR2 is YNNKEL in the germline V gene (reference sequence). J lost 4 bases, V lost 0 bases, and 5 bases had no gene match. This CDR3 spans 15 amino acids. In DNA form, the CDR3 reads TGTGCCAGCAGCCAAGAGGACAGGGCAGGGTACGAGCAGTACTTC. It codes for CASSQEDRAGYEQYF.

On this clonotype: A read error may explain this, as a much larger clone is one base away. The chain carries TRBV6-2 or TRBV6-3 and TRBJ2-6; unclear D gene. The CDR3 has 12 amino acids. Looked up from germline, CDR1 is MNHEY and CDR2 is SVGEGT. Trimming shortened V by 10 bases and J by 0 bases, and 4 bases separated the two germline ends. The CDR3 protein is CATNSGANVLTF. CDR3 in DNA: TGTGCCACCAACTCTGGGGCCAACGTCCTGACTTTC.

CDR3 in amino acids: CASSAPHQEADTQYF. CDR3 nucleotides: TGTGCCAGCAGTGCCCCCCACCAAGAAGCAGATACGCAGTATTTT. The chain combines TRBV2 with TRBJ2-3; D gene uncertain. V was pared by 4 bases and J by 4 bases, with 15 bases between. The germline V gene has CDR1 SNHLY and CDR2 FYNNEI. The length of the CDR3 is 15 residues.

In this sample, this clonotype turned up many times. The chain employs TRBV4-3 and TRBJ2-1, with 9 bases aligning to TRBD1. CDR1 and CDR2 from the germline V gene are LGHNA and YSLEER. The J segment lost 8 bases and the V segment lost 0 bases, leaving 8 bases of the junction unmatched. The length of the CDR3 is 16 residues. The CDR3 DNA is TGCGCCAGCAGCCAAGAAATAACAGGGGGCTGGGATGAGCAGTTCTTC. Translated: CASSQEITGGWDEQFF.

This clonotype was seen at least ten times. The CDR3: CATSRDASGENEQFF. The CDR3 bases are TGTGCCACCAGCAGAGATGCTAGCGGGGAGAATGAGCAGTTCTTC. This chain joins TRBV15 and TRBJ2-1; TRBD2 agrees at 9 bases. Trimming cost V 0 bases and J 7 bases; bases outside gene matches: 4. This CDR3 is built from 15 residues. The V gene's germline CDR1 is LNHNV and CDR2 YYDKDF (reference sequence).

This clonotype came up a few times. The genes are TRBV6-2 or TRBV6-3 and TRBJ2-1; perhaps TRBD2 as D (5 bases). CDR3 size: 16 residues. V lost 4 bases, J lost 1 base, and 14 bases lay in between. Germline V CDR1 and CDR2: MNHEY, SVGEGT. As DNA, the CDR3 is TGTGCCAGCAGTTCTAGCCCGACCCCTTCCTACAATGAGCAGTTCTTC. Residues: CASSSSPTPSYNEQFF.

This clonotype was recorded many times. V usage is TRBV6-2 or TRBV6-3 and J usage is TRBJ2-2; D not resolved. The CDR3 totals 14 residues. V lost 6 bases and J 2 bases, leaving 10 bases between the germline ends. Germline V gives CDR1 MNHEY, CDR2 SVGEGT. For the CDR3, the DNA is TGTGCCAGCAGGCAGCGTTTCAACACCGGGGAGCTGTTTTTT. It is translated as CASRQRFNTGELFF.

J is TRBJ2-3 and V is TRBV7-2; D tentatively fits TRBD1 or TRBD2 (6 bases each). CDR1 and CDR2 (germline): SGHTA, FQGNSA. CDR3 length: 13 residues. Trimming pared 7 bases from V and 6 bases from J, leaving 14 bases between. CDR3 nucleotides: TGTGCCAGCACCGGGGGCCCGCCCGATACGCAGTATTTT. This codes for CASTGGPPDTQYF.

This clonotype has a count of ten or more. As DNA, the CDR3 is TGTGCCAGCAGTTTATGGTCCGAGGCAGCGGTCTACACCTTC. It translates to CASSLWSEAAVYTF. This rearrangement joins TRBV27 to TRBJ1-2, with D hard to call. This CDR3 spans 14 amino acids. The germline gives CDR1 MNHEY, CDR2 SMNVEV (reference sequence). V was shortened by 1 base and J by 10 bases, with 16 bases between the two germline ends.

The genes are TRBV20-1 and TRBJ1-5; 7 bases fit TRBD1. The CDR3 sequence is 13 residues long. J was trimmed by 0 bases and V by 5 bases; bases with no gene match: 1. CDR1 and CDR2 from the germline V gene are DFQATT and SNEGSKA (reference sequence). CDR3 sequence (DNA): TGCAGTGCTGGACAGGTTAGCAATCAGCCCCAGCATTTT. Translated: CSAGQVSNQPQHF.

This clonotype has at least ten counts. J is TRBJ2-3 and V is TRBV9; D is ambiguous. The CDR3 is 13 amino acids. Trimming shortened V by 5 bases and J by 2 bases, and 9 bases separated the two germline ends. CDR1 is SGDLS and CDR2 is YYNGEE in the germline V gene. The CDR3 region has the DNA TGTGCCAGCAGTGATGACCCCACAGATACGCAGTATTTT. Translated, it gives CASSDDPTDTQYF. Variable domain in full (rest from reference TRBV9 and TRBJ2-3): DSGVTQTPKHLITATGQRVTLRCSPRSGDLSVYWYQQSLDQGLQFLIQYYNGEERAKGNILERFSAQQFPDLHSELNLSSLELGDSALYFCASSDDPTDTQYFGPGTRLTVL.

A few counts support this clonotype. V is TRBV2 and J is TRBJ2-5; 8 bases are a match to TRBD2. Germline-derived CDR1 and CDR2 are SNHLY and FYNNEI. J was trimmed by 0 bases and V by 4 bases; bases with no gene match: 4. The CDR3 is 15 residues long. This CDR3 is CASSGERGYQETQYF. The DNA of the CDR3 is TGTGCCAGCAGTGGGGAGCGGGGGTACCAAGAGACCCAGTACTTC. Together with reference TRBV2 and TRBJ2-5, the CDR3 gives the full variable domain: EPEVTQTPSHQVTQMGQEVILRCVPISNHLYFYWYRQILGQKVEFLVSFYNNEISEKSEIFDDQFSVERPDGSNFTLKIRSTKLEDSAMYFCASSGERGYQETQYFGPGTRLLVL.

The genes are TRBV5-5 and TRBJ1-3; D may be TRBD1 (5 bases). The CDR3 consists of 14 residues. Germline V gene lookup returns CDR1 SGHKS and CDR2 YYEKEE (reference sequence). Trimming took 4 bases from V and 0 from J, leaving 8 bases between them. CDR3 amino acids: CASSQGLSGNTIYF. CDR3 nucleotides: TGTGCCAGCAGCCAGGGTCTCTCTGGAAACACCATATATTTT.

This chain uses TRBV28 with TRBJ1-5; D is unresolved. Germline loops: CDR1 MDHEN, CDR2 SYDVKM. The germline V and J ends were trimmed by 2 bases and 2 bases, with 10 bases remaining between them. This CDR3 contains 15 residues. The CDR3 nucleotides are TGTGCCAGCAGTTTAACCTGGCGGGGCAATCAGCCCCAGCATTTT. Protein sequence: CASSLTWRGNQPQHF.

This clonotype turned up a few times. J is TRBJ2-5 and V is TRBV29-1; D call uncertain. The CDR3 is 15 residues long. V lost 3 bases and J lost 3, with 17 bases in between. CDR1 is SQVTM, CDR2 ANQGSEA, per germline. CDR3 protein: CSVDMRSQFKETQYF. The CDR3 DNA follows: TGCAGCGTTGATATGAGAAGTCAGTTCAAAGAGACCCAGTACTTC.

This clonotype showed up just a few times. V gene TRBV5-1 combines with J gene TRBJ1-6, with unresolved D. V lost 2 bases and J lost 6, with 12 bases in between. Germline CDR1 SGHRS, CDR2 YFSETQ. The CDR3 loop spans 15 amino acids. The DNA of the CDR3 is TGCGCCAGCAGCTTAGAACTGGGGATTAATTCACCCCTCCACTTT. It specifies CASSLELGINSPLHF.

The chain employs TRBV6-2 or TRBV6-3 and TRBJ2-3, with D possibly being TRBD2 (6 bases). Germline values: CDR1 MNHEY, CDR2 SVGEGT. This CDR3 region has 14 residues. Trimming took off 8 bases at V and 1 base at J, with 13 bases between the two ends. The CDR3 nucleotides read TGTGCCAGCCTCCGACCGGGAGGCACAGATACGCAGTATTTT. It is translated as CASLRPGGTDTQYF.

The rearrangement joins TRBV6-2 or TRBV6-3 to TRBJ2-1; TRBD1 matches 9 bases. After removal of 8 bases from V and 7 bases from J, the junction contained 12 bases not matched to a gene. The CDR3 has 15 amino acids. Germline CDR1 MNHEY, CDR2 SVGEGT. Here the CDR3 reads CASRLDRGGWNEQFF. CDR3 sequence (DNA): TGTGCCAGCCGCCTAGACAGGGGGGGATGGAATGAGCAGTTCTTC.

In this sample, this clonotype turned up many times. This rearrangement joins TRBV7-9 to TRBJ2-6; D remains unclear. Trimming shortened V by 4 bases and J by 10 bases, and 11 bases separated the two germline ends. This CDR3 region has 13 residues. Per the germline V gene, CDR1 is SEHNR and CDR2 is FQNEAQ (reference sequence). This CDR3 reads CASSWGNRNVLTF. CDR3 DNA: TGTGCCAGCAGCTGGGGAAATAGGAACGTCCTGACTTTC.

The J gene is TRBJ1-6, the V gene TRBV20-1; D gene uncertain. V lost 5 bases, J lost 10 bases, and 12 bases lay in between. CDR3 size: 12 residues. Germline V CDR1 and CDR2: DFQATT, SNEGSKA (reference sequence). CDR3 region: CSAHRSASPLHF. The DNA of the CDR3 is TGCAGTGCTCACCGATCGGCCTCACCCCTCCACTTT.

This clonotype was counted between two and nine times. The chain joins TRBV20-1 to TRBJ1-1; D is uncertain. CDR3 length: 13 residues. V was clipped by 1 base and J by 7 bases, with 13 bases between them. The germline CDR1 and CDR2 sequences are DFQATT and SNEGSKA (reference sequence). The CDR3 loop is CSARGMTGLEAFF. CDR3 nucleotides: TGCAGTGCTAGAGGGATGACCGGGCTTGAAGCTTTCTTT.